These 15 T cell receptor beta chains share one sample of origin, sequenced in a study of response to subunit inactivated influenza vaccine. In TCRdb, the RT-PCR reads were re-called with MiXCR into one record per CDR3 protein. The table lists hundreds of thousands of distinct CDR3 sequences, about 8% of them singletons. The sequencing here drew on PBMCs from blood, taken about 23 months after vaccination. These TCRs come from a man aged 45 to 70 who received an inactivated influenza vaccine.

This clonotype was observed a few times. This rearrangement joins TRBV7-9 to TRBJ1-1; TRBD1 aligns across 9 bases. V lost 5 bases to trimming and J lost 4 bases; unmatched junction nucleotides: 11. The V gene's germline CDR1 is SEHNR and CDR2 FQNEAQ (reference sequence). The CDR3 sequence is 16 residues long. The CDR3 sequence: CASSLGTGRRGTEAFF. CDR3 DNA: TGTGCCAGCAGCCTTGGGACAGGGAGGCGTGGCACTGAAGCTTTCTTT.

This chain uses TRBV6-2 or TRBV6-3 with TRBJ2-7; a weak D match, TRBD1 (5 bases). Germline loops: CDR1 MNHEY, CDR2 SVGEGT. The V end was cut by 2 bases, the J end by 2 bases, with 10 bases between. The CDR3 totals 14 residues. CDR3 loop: CASSYRAGTYEQYF. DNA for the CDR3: TGTGCCAGCAGTTACAGGGCAGGGACCTACGAGCAGTACTTC.

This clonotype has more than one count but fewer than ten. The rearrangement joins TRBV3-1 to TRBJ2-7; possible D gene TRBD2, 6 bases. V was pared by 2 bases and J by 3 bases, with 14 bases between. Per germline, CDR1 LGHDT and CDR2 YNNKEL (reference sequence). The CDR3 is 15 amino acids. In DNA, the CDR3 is TGTGCCAGCAGCCAATCCGGGGGATACAACTACGAGCAGTACTTC. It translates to CASSQSGGYNYEQYF.

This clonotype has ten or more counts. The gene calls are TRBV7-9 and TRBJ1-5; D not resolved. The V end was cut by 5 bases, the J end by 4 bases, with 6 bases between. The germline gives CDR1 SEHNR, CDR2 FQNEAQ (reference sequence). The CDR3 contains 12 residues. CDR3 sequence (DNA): TGTGCCAGCAGCACAAATAATCAGCCCCAGCATTTT. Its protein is CASSTNNQPQHF.

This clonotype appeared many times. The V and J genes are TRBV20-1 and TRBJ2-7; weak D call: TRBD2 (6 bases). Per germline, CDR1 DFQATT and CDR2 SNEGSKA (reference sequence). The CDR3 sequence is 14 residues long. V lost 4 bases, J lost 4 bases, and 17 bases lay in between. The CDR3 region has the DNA TGCAGTGCTAATCCGACTAGAGGGTCATACGAGCAGTACTTC. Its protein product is CSANPTRGSYEQYF.

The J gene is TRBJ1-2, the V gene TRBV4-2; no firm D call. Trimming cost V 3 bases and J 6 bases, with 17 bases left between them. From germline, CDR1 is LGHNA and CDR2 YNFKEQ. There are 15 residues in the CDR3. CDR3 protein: CASSQAPGAGDGYTF. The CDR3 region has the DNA TGTGCCAGCAGCCAGGCCCCGGGTGCCGGGGATGGCTACACCTTC.

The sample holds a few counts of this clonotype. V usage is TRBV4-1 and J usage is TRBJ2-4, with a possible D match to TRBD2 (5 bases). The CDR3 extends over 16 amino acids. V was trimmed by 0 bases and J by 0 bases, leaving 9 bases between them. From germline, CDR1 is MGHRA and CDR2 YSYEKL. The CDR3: CASSQDLGVAKNIQYF. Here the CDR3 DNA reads TGCGCCAGCAGCCAAGATCTCGGGGTAGCCAAAAACATTCAGTACTTC.

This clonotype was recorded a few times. The CDR3 bases are TGTGCCAGCAGTTCGCCGGGACAGGGGGAAGATACGCAGTATTTT. Amino acid sequence: CASSSPGQGEDTQYF. This rearrangement joins TRBV12-3 or TRBV12-4 to TRBJ2-3; TRBD1 agrees at 11 bases. CDR3 length: 15 amino acids. J gave up 5 bases and V 4 bases, and 5 bases lay outside the gene matches.

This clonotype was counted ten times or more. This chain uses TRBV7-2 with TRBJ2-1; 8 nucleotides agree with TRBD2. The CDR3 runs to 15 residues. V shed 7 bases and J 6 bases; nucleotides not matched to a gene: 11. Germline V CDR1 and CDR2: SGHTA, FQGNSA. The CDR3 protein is CASKVDRAGANEQFF. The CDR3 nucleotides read TGTGCCAGCAAGGTGGACCGAGCGGGAGCCAATGAGCAGTTCTTC.

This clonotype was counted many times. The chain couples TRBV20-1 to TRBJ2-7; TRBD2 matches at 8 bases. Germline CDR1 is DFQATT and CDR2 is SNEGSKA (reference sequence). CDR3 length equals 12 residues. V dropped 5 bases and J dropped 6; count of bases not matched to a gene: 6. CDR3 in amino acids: CSAPGTSVEQYF. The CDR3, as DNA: TGCAGTGCTCCCGGGACTAGTGTCGAGCAGTACTTC.

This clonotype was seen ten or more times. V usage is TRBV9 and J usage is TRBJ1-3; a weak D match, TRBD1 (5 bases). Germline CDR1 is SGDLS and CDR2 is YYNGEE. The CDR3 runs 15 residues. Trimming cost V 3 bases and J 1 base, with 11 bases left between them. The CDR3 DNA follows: TGTGCCAGCAGCGGAGCGGGGGGGTCTGGAAACACCATATATTTT. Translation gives CASSGAGGSGNTIYF. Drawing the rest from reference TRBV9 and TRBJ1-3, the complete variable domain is DSGVTQTPKHLITATGQRVTLRCSPRSGDLSVYWYQQSLDQGLQFLIQYYNGEERAKGNILERFSAQQFPDLHSELNLSSLELGDSALYFCASSGAGGSGNTIYFGEGSWLTVV.

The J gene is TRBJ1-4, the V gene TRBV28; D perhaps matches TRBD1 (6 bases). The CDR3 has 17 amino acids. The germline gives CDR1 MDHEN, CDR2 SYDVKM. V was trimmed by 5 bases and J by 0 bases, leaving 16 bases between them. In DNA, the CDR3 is TGTGCCAGCAGTCCCCCCGGGGGGGCAACAACTAATGAAAAACTGTTTTTT. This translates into CASSPPGGATTNEKLFF.

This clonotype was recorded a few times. The CDR3 loop is CASSPLGAIINQPQHF. CDR3 in DNA: TGTGCCAGCAGCCCACTAGGGGCGATAATCAATCAGCCCCAGCATTTT. The chain carries TRBV2 and TRBJ1-5; possibly TRBD1 for D (5 bases). This CDR3 contains 16 residues. V was trimmed by 6 bases and J by 3 bases, leaving 18 bases between them. Germline loops: CDR1 SNHLY, CDR2 FYNNEI. Full variable domain (outside the CDR3, taken from reference TRBV2 and TRBJ1-5): EPEVTQTPSHQVTQMGQEVILRCVPISNHLYFYWYRQILGQKVEFLVSFYNNEISEKSEIFDDQFSVERPDGSNFTLKIRSTKLEDSAMYFCASSPLGAIINQPQHFGDGTRLSIL.

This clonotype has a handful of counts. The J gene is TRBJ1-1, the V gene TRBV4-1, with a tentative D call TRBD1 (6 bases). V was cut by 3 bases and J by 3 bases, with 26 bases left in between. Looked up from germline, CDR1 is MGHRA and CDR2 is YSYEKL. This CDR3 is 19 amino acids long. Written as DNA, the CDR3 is TGCGCCAGCAGCCAGGGGGCGGCCCCAGGGTCGGTGGGGTACACTGAAGCTTTCTTT. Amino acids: CASSQGAAPGSVGYTEAFF.

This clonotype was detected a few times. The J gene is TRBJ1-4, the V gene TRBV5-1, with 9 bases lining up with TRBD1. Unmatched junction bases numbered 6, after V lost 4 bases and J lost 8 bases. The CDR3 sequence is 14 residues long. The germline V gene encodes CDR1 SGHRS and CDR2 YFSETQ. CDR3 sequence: CASSGQGLREKLFF. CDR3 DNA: TGCGCCAGCAGCGGACAGGGGCTAAGGGAAAAACTGTTTTTT. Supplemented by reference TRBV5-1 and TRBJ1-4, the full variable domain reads KAGVTQTPRYLIKTRGQQVTLSCSPISGHRSVSWYQQTPGQGLQFLFEYFSETQRNKGNFPGRFSGRQFSNSRSEMNVSTLELGDSALYLCASSGQGLREKLFFGSGTQLSVL.